Listed below are T cell receptor beta chains from one sample, sequenced in a study of Graves' ophthalmopathy and Graves' hyperthyroidism. From the multiplex PCR reads, TCRdb called clonotypes with MiXCR, one entry per CDR3 protein. The table records over a million distinct CDR3 sequences, less than 45% of them present only once. Sequencing was carried out using peripheral blood or thyroid tissue (not recorded which). These receptors originate from an adult man with Graves' hyperthyroidism. Each CDR3 is given with its conserved first and last residue. The D gene is left open where the match is weak. Not all rows give a size; the values are once, few, many and, for expanded clones, a class.

d_call j_call clone_size v_call cdr3_aa cdr3_nt
TRBD1 TRBJ2-7 few TRBV5-1 CASSPGQVDMEQYF TGCGCCAGCAGCCCGGGACAGGTTGATATGGAGCAGTACTTC
NA TRBJ1-5 many TRBV9 CASSVGNVNQPQHF TGTGCCAGCAGCGTCGGCAACGTCAATCAGCCCCAGCATTTT
NA TRBJ1-6 NA TRBV6-1 CASSVHPGSPLHF TGTGCCAGCAGTGTTCATCCGGGGTCACCCCTCCACTTT
TRBD1 TRBJ1-1 many TRBV29-1 CSVGTGDYTEAFF TGCAGCGTGGGGACAGGGGATTACACTGAAGCTTTCTTT
NA TRBJ2-7 NA TRBV19 CASSRRSLTYEQYF TGTGCCAGTAGTAGGAGGTCCTTAACCTACGAGCAGTACTTC
NA TRBJ1-1 NA TRBV12-3/TRBV12-4 CASSYSGAHTEAFF TGTGCCAGCAGTTACTCGGGGGCCCACACAGAAGCTTTCTTT
TRBD1 TRBJ2-7 many TRBV10-3 CAISIRDRDHEQYF TGTGCCATCAGTATCCGGGACAGGGACCACGAGCAGTACTTC
NA TRBJ2-7 few TRBV29-1 CSHRDFDEQYF TGCAGCCACCGGGACTTTGACGAGCAGTACTTC
TRBD1 TRBJ2-2 many TRBV19 CASSFSGTGRTGELFF TGTGCCAGTAGTTTCTCCGGGACAGGGCGCACCGGGGAGCTGTTTTTT
TRBD1 TRBJ1-2 few TRBV10-3 CAIKGQGSTNYGYTF TGTGCCATCAAAGGACAGGGCTCCACTAACTATGGCTACACCTTC
NA TRBJ1-6 NA TRBV11-2 CASTPRRAGTSPLHF TGTGCCAGCACCCCTCGACGGGCTGGCACTTCACCCCTCCACTTT
TRBD2 TRBJ2-5 few TRBV4-1 CASSSTAGTSSETQYF TGCGCCAGCAGCTCAACGGCCGGGACTAGCTCGGAGACCCAGTACTTC
NA TRBJ2-7 few TRBV7-9 CASSFEQYF TGTGCCAGCAGCTTCGAGCAGTACTTC
TRBD1 TRBJ2-7 many TRBV15 CATSRGDSYEQYF TGTGCCACCAGCAGAGGGGACAGCTACGAGCAGTACTTC
NA TRBJ1-5 NA TRBV7-6 CASRKLGHFSNQPQHF TGTGCCAGCAGGAAACTAGGACATTTTAGCAATCAGCCCCAGCATTTT
NA TRBJ1-4 many TRBV20-1 CSAPIGSNEKLFF TGCAGTGCTCCGATAGGGTCGAATGAAAAACTGTTTTTT
NA TRBJ1-3 many TRBV24-1 CATSDPRNSGNTIYF TGTGCCACCAGTGATCCCAGGAACTCTGGAAACACCATATATTTT
NA TRBJ1-4 many TRBV29-1 CSVDGGGGEKLFF TGCAGCGTTGATGGGGGGGGGGGTGAAAAACTGTTTTTT
NA TRBJ1-1 few TRBV18 CASSRDSFEAFF TGTGCCAGCTCACGCGACAGTTTCGAGGCTTTCTTT
NA TRBJ1-1 NA TRBV25-1 CACSARDHRGSNTEAFF NA
TRBD2 TRBJ2-5 many TRBV11-2 CASSLGGTSGRYETQYF TGTGCCAGCAGCTTAGGAGGGACTAGCGGACGATATGAGACCCAGTACTTC
TRBD1 TRBJ2-7 NA TRBV12-5 CASGSKGQGDDEQYF TGTGCTAGTGGCTCGAAAGGACAGGGAGACGACGAGCAGTACTTC
NA TRBJ2-2 many TRBV10-3 CAINQGLATNTGELFF TGTGCCATCAATCAAGGGCTAGCGACAAACACCGGGGAGCTGTTTTTT
NA TRBJ2-2 NA TRBV7-9 CASRTTGGLFF TGTGCCAGCAGAACAACCGGGGGGCTGTTTTTT
TRBD1 TRBJ2-5 NA TRBV5-6 CASSAAGTVHGTQYF TGTGCCAGCAGTGCAGCCGGGACAGTCCATGGGACCCAGTACTTC
NA TRBJ1-1 many TRBV10-3 CAISADLSNTEAFF TGTGCCATCAGCGCGGACTTGTCGAACACTGAAGCTTTCTTT
NA TRBJ1-1 few TRBV5-1 CASSFGRGITEAFF TGCGCCAGCAGCTTTGGCAGGGGCATCACTGAAGCTTTCTTT
NA TRBJ1-6 few TRBV20-1 CSASGDLGYNSPLHF TGCAGTGCTTCTGGGGATTTGGGTTATAATTCACCCCTCCACTTT
NA TRBJ1-2 NA TRBV19 CATHRQSDYGFTF TGTGCCACTCATCGACAGTCCGACTATGGCTTCACCTTC
NA TRBJ2-5 few TRBV10-1 CASSSGPQQETQYF TGCGCCAGCAGTTCTGGGCCTCAACAAGAGACCCAGTACTTC
TRBD1 TRBJ1-3 few TRBV6-2/TRBV6-3 CASRSSRDRGSGNTIYF TGTGCCAGCAGATCCTCCCGGGACAGGGGGTCTGGAAACACCATATATTTT
TRBD1 TRBJ1-2 NA TRBV6-9 CASSKGTDYGYTF TGTGCCAGCAGTAAAGGGACAGACTATGGCTACACCTTC
NA TRBJ2-3 NA TRBV12-3/TRBV12-4 CASSPFLGVGNTQYF TGTGCCAGCAGTCCCTTTCTTGGGGTAGGAAATACGCAGTATTTT
NA TRBJ2-2 NA TRBV7-9 CASSVFPGANTGELFF TGTGCCAGCAGCGTGTTCCCCGGGGCCAACACCGGGGAGCTGTTTTTT
NA TRBJ1-1 NA TRBV7-9 CASSPKGQWDAEAFF TGTGCCAGCAGTCCTAAGGGCCAGTGGGACGCTGAAGCTTTCTTT
NA TRBJ1-1 NA TRBV14 CASSTYTNTEAFF TGTGCCAGCAGCACTTACACGAACACTGAAGCTTTCTTT
NA TRBJ1-4 few TRBV12-3/TRBV12-4 CASSYTGPRDLFF TGTGCCAGCAGCTACACCGGCCCCCGGGACCTGTTTTTT
NA TRBJ1-3 few TRBV5-6 CASTTGQISGNTIYF TGTGCCAGCACCACCGGACAGATCTCTGGAAACACCATATATTTT
NA TRBJ2-5 many TRBV5-5 CASSLDMGETQYF TGTGCCAGCAGCTTGGATATGGGAGAGACCCAGTACTTC
TRBD1 TRBJ1-1 NA TRBV10-3 CASSFPGQGALSEAFF TGTGCCAGCAGTTTCCCAGGACAGGGGGCGCTTTCTGAAGCTTTCTTT
NA TRBJ2-7 many TRBV7-9 CASSPKFEQYF TGTGCCAGCAGCCCCAAGTTCGAGCAGTACTTC
NA TRBJ1-3 NA TRBV4-3 CASSQDPGAGNTIYF TGCGCCAGCAGCCAAGATCCGGGGGCTGGAAACACCATATATTTT
NA TRBJ2-7 NA TRBV15 CATSNRGAEEQYF TGTGCCACTAGCAACCGGGGGGCGGAGGAGCAGTACTTC
NA TRBJ2-7 many TRBV15 CATSRNRQAYEQYF TGTGCCACCAGCAGAAACAGACAGGCCTACGAGCAGTACTTC